This passage covers 22 T cell receptor beta chains from one sample sequenced in a study of blood T cell repertoires in COVID-19. Sequenced by immunoSEQ multiplex PCR; TCRdb stores in-frame clones only, minus some. The table records 150,000 to 200,000 clones, roughly four fifths of them present only once. The sample was peripheral blood. These receptor sequences come from a human donor with acute or convalescent COVID-19. The donor label of this sample is uncertain.

This clone came up once. The rearrangement uses TRBV2 and TRBJ1-3; D is possibly TRBD1 (6 bases). This CDR3 is built from 12 residues. Per germline, CDR1 SNHLY and CDR2 FYNNEI. V dropped 5 bases and J dropped 15 bases, with 17 bases sitting between them. The CDR3 DNA is TGTGCCAGCAGTTATGAGACATCGACAGGATATTTT. It codes for CASSYETSTGYF.

This chain links TRBV4-1 with TRBJ2-4, with TRBD2 matching 9 bases. CDR1 is MGHRA, CDR2 YSYEKL, per germline. CDR3 size: 19 residues. J was trimmed by 0 bases and V by 4 bases; bases with no gene match: 13. The CDR3 sequence is CASSLITSGRGQAKNIQYF. The CDR3 region has the DNA TGCGCCAGCAGCCTCATTACTAGCGGGCGGGGGCAAGCCAAAAACATTCAGTACTTC.

V is TRBV10-3 and J is TRBJ1-2; 9 bases are shared with TRBD1. The CDR3 spans 13 residues. Trimming at V came to 8 bases and at J to 3 bases, leaving 4 bases not matched to a gene. Germline V CDR1 and CDR2: ENHRY, SYGVKD. The CDR3 here is CAIRDRAYYGYTF. The CDR3 nucleotides read TGTGCCATCCGGGACAGGGCTTACTATGGCTACACCTTC.

The V gene is TRBV5-8, the J gene TRBJ1-1, with 7 bases identical to TRBD1. This CDR3 is 12 amino acids long. With 2 bases clipped from V and 9 bases from J, the junction kept 4 bases outside the gene matches. In germline, CDR1 is SGHTS, CDR2 YDEGEE. The CDR3 nucleotides read TGTGCCAGCAGCTTACGGGACAGACAAGCTTTCTTT. This sequence encodes CASSLRDRQAFF. The complete variable domain, with remaining parts taken from reference TRBV5-8 and TRBJ1-1, reads EAGVTQSPTHLIKTRGQQATLRCSPISGHTSVYWYQQALGLGLQFLLWYDEGEERNRGNFPPRFSGRQFPNYSSELNVNALELEDSALYLCASSLRDRQAFFGQGTRLTVV.

This clone was seen just once. This chain joins TRBV19 and TRBJ1-4, with D perhaps matching TRBD1 (6 bases). The CDR3 has 12 amino acids. CDR1 is LNHDA, CDR2 SQIVND, per germline (reference sequence). Trimming took off 4 bases at V and 14 bases at J, with 14 bases between the two ends. CDR3 sequence (DNA): TGTGCCAGTAGTAGCCGGGACATCTGGCTGTTTTTT. It yields the protein CASSSRDIWLFF.

The chain has TRBV28 and TRBJ1-2, with TRBD1 matching over 7 bases. Trimming at V came to 5 bases and at J to 4 bases, leaving 13 bases not matched to a gene. In germline, CDR1 is MDHEN, CDR2 SYDVKM. The length of the CDR3 is 16 residues. As DNA, the CDR3 is TGTGCCAGCAGTAAGGACAGGTATATGGGATCCTATGGCTACACCTTC. It encodes CASSKDRYMGSYGYTF.

This clone was counted between two and nine times. The J gene is TRBJ2-1, the V gene TRBV4-2; 7 bases map to TRBD2. CDR1 is LGHNA, CDR2 YNFKEQ, per germline. J lost 3 bases, V lost 3 bases, and 11 bases had no gene match. The CDR3 runs to 17 residues. The CDR3 DNA reads as TGTGCCAGCAGCCATGTTTCGGGAGGATACGGCTACAATGAGCAGTTCTTC. Amino acid sequence: CASSHVSGGYGYNEQFF.

The V and J genes are TRBV11-2 and TRBJ2-7, with D perhaps TRBD1 (5 bases). This CDR3 has 16 residues. V was cut by 0 bases and J by 2 bases, with 14 bases left in between. The germline CDR1 and CDR2 sequences are SGHAT and FQNNGV. The CDR3 reads CASSLDWTLRTYEQYF. The CDR3 coding sequence is TGTGCCAGCAGCTTAGATTGGACACTGAGGACCTACGAGCAGTACTTC.

The chain is built from TRBV27 and TRBJ1-6; D is possibly TRBD1 (5 bases). The CDR3 consists of 14 residues. Germline-derived CDR1 and CDR2 are MNHEY and SMNVEV (reference sequence). V shed 9 bases and J shed 1 base, with 10 bases lying between them. The CDR3 bases are TGTGCCAGTGCCCAGGGTTCCTATAATTCACCCCTCCACTTT. Its translation: CASAQGSYNSPLHF.

V gene TRBV29-1 combines with J gene TRBJ2-3; possible D gene TRBD1, 6 bases. The length of the CDR3 is 16 residues. V was pared by 4 bases and J by 1 base, with 18 bases between. Germline V gives CDR1 SQVTM, CDR2 ANQGSEA. This CDR3 reads CSVAFGTPVGTDTQYF. For the CDR3, the DNA is TGCAGCGTTGCTTTCGGGACACCGGTTGGCACAGATACGCAGTATTTT.

This chain joins TRBV7-3 and TRBJ2-1; TRBD2 matches 9 bases. The CDR3 extends over 15 amino acids. From germline, CDR1 is SGHTA and CDR2 FQGTGA. Germline trimming cut 4 bases from V and 3 bases from J; bases unmatched to any gene: 4. The CDR3 DNA sequence: TGTGCCAGCAGCTCTAAAGCGGGGGGCTACAATGAGCAGTTCTTC. Protein sequence: CASSSKAGGYNEQFF.

V usage is TRBV19 and J usage is TRBJ1-5; tentative D call: TRBD1 (6 bases). The CDR3 consists of 15 residues. The V end lost 5 bases, the J end lost 8 bases, and 19 bases lay between the germline ends. Per germline, CDR1 LNHDA and CDR2 SQIVND (reference sequence). For the CDR3, the DNA is TGTGCCAGTAGTGATAATCATGGGGGCTCGGAGCCCCAGCATTTT. This sequence encodes CASSDNHGGSEPQHF.

This clone was seen more than once but under ten times. The CDR3, as DNA: TGTGCCAGCTCACCAACCGGGGAGAAGGGTGAGCAGTTCTTC. Protein product: CASSPTGEKGEQFF. The V call is TRBV18, the J call TRBJ2-1, with D tentatively TRBD2 (5 bases). Per germline, CDR1 KGHSH and CDR2 LQKENI. This CDR3 is built from 14 residues. V gave up 2 bases and J gave up 9 bases, with 14 bases separating them.

The V call is TRBV10-3, the J call TRBJ2-5; D gene ambiguous. The V and J ends lost 6 bases and 4 bases respectively, with 9 bases between them. This CDR3 has 12 amino acids. In germline, CDR1 is ENHRY, CDR2 SYGVKD. CDR3 amino acids: CAIRGTGETQYF. In DNA form, the CDR3 reads TGTGCCATCAGGGGTACGGGAGAGACCCAGTACTTC.

The J gene is TRBJ1-5, the V gene TRBV9; the match to TRBD1 covers 9 bases. CDR1 and CDR2 (germline): SGDLS, YYNGEE. Losses at the gene ends were 4 bases for V and 7 bases for J; bases not matched to a gene: 6. CDR3 length: 14 residues. The CDR3 sequence is CASSTQGAGQPQHF. In nucleotides, the CDR3 is TGTGCCAGCAGCACACAGGGGGCGGGCCAGCCCCAGCATTTT.

The chain couples TRBV25-1 to TRBJ1-6, with D perhaps TRBD1 (6 bases). Germline values: CDR1 MGHDK, CDR2 SYGVNS. This CDR3 is built from 16 residues. The V end lost 7 bases, the J end lost 7 bases, and 20 bases lay between the germline ends. The CDR3 here is CASTAAQAQGNSPLHF. CDR3 nucleotide sequence: TGTGCCAGCACGGCCGCGCAGGCCCAGGGGAATTCACCCCTCCACTTT. Full variable domain (rest looked up from reference TRBV25-1 and TRBJ1-6): EADIYQTPRYLVIGTGKKITLECSQTMGHDKMYWYQQDPGMELHLIHYSYGVNSTEKGDLSSESTVSRIRTEHFPLTLESARPSHTSQYLCASTAAQAQGNSPLHFGNGTRLTVT.

This chain uses TRBV7-9 with TRBJ2-7; 7 bases map to TRBD2. From germline, CDR1 is SEHNR and CDR2 FQNEAQ (reference sequence). Germline trimming cut 7 bases from V and 2 bases from J; bases unmatched to any gene: 5. The CDR3 spans 13 residues. CDR3 sequence reads: CASTRGGAYEQYF. The CDR3 DNA is TGTGCCAGCACTCGGGGAGGGGCCTACGAGCAGTACTTC.

This clone was detected only once. This chain connects TRBV10-3 to TRBJ1-6; a weak D match, TRBD1 (6 bases). Between the trimmed V and J ends, which lost 7 bases and 8 bases, there was a span of 15 bases. The CDR3 has 14 amino acids. Germline loops: CDR1 ENHRY, CDR2 SYGVKD. As DNA, the CDR3 is TGTGCCATCAAGGAGAGGACAGACGATTCACCCCTCCACTTT. Its translation is CAIKERTDDSPLHF.

The V and J genes are TRBV2 and TRBJ1-2; D unresolved. CDR3 length: 14 amino acids. In germline, CDR1 is SNHLY, CDR2 FYNNEI. V lost 5 bases, J lost 11 bases, and 21 bases lay in between. CDR3 nucleotides: TGTGCCAGCAGTTCCAGTAATTACCTATGGAGGTACACCTTC. This gives the protein CASSSSNYLWRYTF.

The chain links TRBV10-3 to TRBJ2-3, with TRBD2 matching 10 bases. After removal of 10 bases from V and 1 base from J, the junction contained 2 bases not matched to a gene. From germline, CDR1 is ENHRY and CDR2 SYGVKD. The CDR3 runs 13 residues. The CDR3 bases are TGTGCCACCGGACTAGCGGGCACAGATACGCAGTATTTT. It translates to CATGLAGTDTQYF.

The V call is TRBV6-2 or TRBV6-3, the J call TRBJ2-1, with 11 bases fitting TRBD2. Germline trimming cut 5 bases from V and 4 bases from J; bases unmatched to any gene: 4. Germline lookup yields CDR1 MNHEY and CDR2 SVGEGT. The CDR3 runs to 15 residues. The CDR3 here is CASSTRTSGYNEQFF. DNA of the CDR3: TGTGCCAGCAGTACTCGGACTAGCGGGTACAATGAGCAGTTCTTC.

The chain recombines TRBV10-1 with TRBJ1-2; 7 bases agree with TRBD1. Germline V gives CDR1 WNHNN, CDR2 SYGVQD (reference sequence). This CDR3 is built from 17 residues. With V trimmed by 7 bases and J by 4 bases, 18 bases remained unmatched. The CDR3 region is CASTYSSGTAYFYGYTF. The CDR3, as DNA: TGCGCCAGCACTTACTCATCCGGGACAGCATATTTCTATGGCTACACCTTC.